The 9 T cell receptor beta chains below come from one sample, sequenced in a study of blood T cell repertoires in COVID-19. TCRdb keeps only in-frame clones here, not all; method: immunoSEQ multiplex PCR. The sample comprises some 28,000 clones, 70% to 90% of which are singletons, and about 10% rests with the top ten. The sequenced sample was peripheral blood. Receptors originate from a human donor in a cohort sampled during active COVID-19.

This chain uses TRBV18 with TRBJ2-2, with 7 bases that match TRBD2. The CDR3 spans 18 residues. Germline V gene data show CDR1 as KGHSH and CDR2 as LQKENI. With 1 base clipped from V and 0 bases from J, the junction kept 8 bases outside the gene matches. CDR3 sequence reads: CASSPRQLSGTNTGELFF. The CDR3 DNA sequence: TGTGCCAGCTCACCACGTCAACTCAGCGGGACGAACACCGGGGAGCTGTTTTTT.

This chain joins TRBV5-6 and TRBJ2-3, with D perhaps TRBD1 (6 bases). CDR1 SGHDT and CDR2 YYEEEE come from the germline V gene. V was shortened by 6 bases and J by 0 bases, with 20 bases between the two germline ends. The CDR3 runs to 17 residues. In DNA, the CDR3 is TGTGCCAGCAATCCTCGAGCACAGGGTTCTAGCACAGATACGCAGTATTTT. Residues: CASNPRAQGSSTDTQYF.

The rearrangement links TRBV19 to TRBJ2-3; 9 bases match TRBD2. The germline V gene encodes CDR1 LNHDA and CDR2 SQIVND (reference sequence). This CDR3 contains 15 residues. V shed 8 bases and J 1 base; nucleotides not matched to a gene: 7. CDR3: CASGIAGVGTDTQYF. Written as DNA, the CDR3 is TGTGCCAGTGGGATAGCGGGGGTGGGCACAGATACGCAGTATTTT.

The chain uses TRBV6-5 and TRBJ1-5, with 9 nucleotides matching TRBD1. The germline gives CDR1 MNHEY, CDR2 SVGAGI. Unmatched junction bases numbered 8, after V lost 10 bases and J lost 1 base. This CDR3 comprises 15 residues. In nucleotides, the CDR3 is TGTGCCACGGCTCAACAGGGGGCCAGCAATCAGCCCCAGCATTTT. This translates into CATAQQGASNQPQHF.

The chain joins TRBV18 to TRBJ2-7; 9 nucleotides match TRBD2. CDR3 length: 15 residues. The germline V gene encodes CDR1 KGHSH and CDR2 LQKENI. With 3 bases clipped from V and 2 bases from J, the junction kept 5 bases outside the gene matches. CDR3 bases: TGTGCCAGCTCACCCTTTAGCGGGAGTACCTACGAGCAGTACTTC. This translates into CASSPFSGSTYEQYF.

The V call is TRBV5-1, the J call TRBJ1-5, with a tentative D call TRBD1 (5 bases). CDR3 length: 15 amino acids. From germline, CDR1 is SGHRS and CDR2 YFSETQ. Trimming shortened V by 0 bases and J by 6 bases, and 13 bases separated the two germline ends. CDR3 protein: CASSLGQVQGQPQHF. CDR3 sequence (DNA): TGCGCCAGCAGCTTGGGCCAAGTCCAGGGTCAGCCCCAGCATTTT.

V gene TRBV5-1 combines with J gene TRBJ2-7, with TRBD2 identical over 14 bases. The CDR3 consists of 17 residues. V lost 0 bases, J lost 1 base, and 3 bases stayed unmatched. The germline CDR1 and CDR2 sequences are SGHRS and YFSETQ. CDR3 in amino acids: CASSLGGLAGGSYEQYF. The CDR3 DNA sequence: TGCGCCAGCAGCTTGGGAGGACTAGCGGGAGGTTCCTACGAGCAGTACTTC.

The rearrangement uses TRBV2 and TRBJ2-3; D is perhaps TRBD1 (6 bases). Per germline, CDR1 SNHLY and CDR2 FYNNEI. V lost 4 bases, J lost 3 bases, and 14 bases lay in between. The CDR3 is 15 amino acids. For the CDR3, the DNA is TGTGCCAGCAGTGTATCAGGGGTAGCGACAGATACGCAGTATTTT. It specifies CASSVSGVATDTQYF.

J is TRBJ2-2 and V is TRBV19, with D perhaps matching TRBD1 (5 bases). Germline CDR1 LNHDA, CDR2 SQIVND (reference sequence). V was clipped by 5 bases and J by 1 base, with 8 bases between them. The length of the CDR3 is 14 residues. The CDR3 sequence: CASSGAGNTGELFF. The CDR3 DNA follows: TGTGCCAGTAGTGGGGCCGGGAACACCGGGGAGCTGTTTTTT. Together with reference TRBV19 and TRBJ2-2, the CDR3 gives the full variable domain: DGGITQSPKYLFRKEGQNVTLSCEQNLNHDAMYWYRQDPGQGLRLIYYSQIVNDFQKGDIAEGYSVSREKKESFPLTVTSAQKNPTAFYLCASSGAGNTGELFFGEGSRLTVL.